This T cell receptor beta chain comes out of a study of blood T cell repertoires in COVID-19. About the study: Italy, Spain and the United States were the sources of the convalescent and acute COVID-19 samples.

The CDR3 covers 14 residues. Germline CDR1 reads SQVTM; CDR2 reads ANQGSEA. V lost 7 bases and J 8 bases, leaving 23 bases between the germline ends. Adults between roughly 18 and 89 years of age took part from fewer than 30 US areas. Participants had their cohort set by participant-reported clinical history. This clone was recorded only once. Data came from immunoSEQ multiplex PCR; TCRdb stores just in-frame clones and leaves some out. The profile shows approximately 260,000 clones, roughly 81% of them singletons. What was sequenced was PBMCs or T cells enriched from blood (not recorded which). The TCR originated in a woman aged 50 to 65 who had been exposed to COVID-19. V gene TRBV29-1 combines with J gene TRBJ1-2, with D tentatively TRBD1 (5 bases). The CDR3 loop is CSAPGASGTSGYTF. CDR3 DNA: TGCAGCGCCCCGGGTGCCTCTGGGACTAGCGGCTACACCTTC.